A single sample gave rise to the 12 T cell receptor beta chains below, sequenced in a study of Ad26.COV2.S vaccination and SARS-CoV-2 variants. As for treatment: roughly 18 received Ad26.COV2.S at low or high dose, single or two shots; about 5 received placebo; per-sample allocation not given. Samples were taken on day 63 after the first vaccine or placebo injection. Assay used: immunoSEQ multiplex PCR; TCRdb lists only in-frame clones, some missing. The repertoire holds about 380,000 clones, roughly 85% seen once, with around 7% in the top ten. Sequenced material: peripheral blood, taken in a trial of Ad26.COV2.S vaccine versus placebo. The receptors were gathered from a person between 18 and 65 years old who received the Ad26.COV2.S COVID-19 vaccine or a placebo.

J is TRBJ2-5 and V is TRBV27; TRBD1 might be the D (5 bases). This CDR3 region has 16 residues. Germline lookup yields CDR1 MNHEY and CDR2 SMNVEV (reference sequence). V was trimmed by 2 bases and J by 1 base, leaving 14 bases between them. The CDR3 reads CASSLVGAGAQETQYF. CDR3 nucleotides: TGTGCCAGCAGTTTAGTGGGTGCTGGGGCCCAAGAGACCCAGTACTTC.

The chain's CDR3 is CASSTPSLTGPLSNQPQHF. CDR3 bases: TGTGCCAGTAGTACACCATCCCTCACGGGGCCACTCAGCAATCAGCCCCAGCATTTT. The rearrangement links TRBV19 to TRBJ1-5; D might be TRBD1 (5 bases). CDR1 is LNHDA, CDR2 SQIVND, per germline (reference sequence). V was trimmed by 4 bases and J by 1 base, leaving 23 bases between them. The CDR3 runs 19 residues.

The chain has TRBV3-1 (or the pseudogene TRBV3-2) and TRBJ2-7; D is perhaps TRBD2 (5 bases). This CDR3 comprises 14 residues. Germline V gene data show CDR1 as LGHDT and CDR2 as YNNKEL (reference sequence). The V gene lost 7 bases and the J gene lost 0 bases, with 13 bases spanning the gap. The CDR3 reads CASTPRGNSYEQYF. CDR3 DNA: TGTGCCAGCACCCCGAGAGGGAACTCCTACGAGCAGTACTTC.

The chain joins TRBV4-1 to TRBJ2-6; D is unclear. Per germline, CDR1 MGHRA and CDR2 YSYEKL. The CDR3 totals 16 residues. V lost 6 bases and J lost 0, with 12 bases in between. CDR3 residues: CASSQTILSGANVLTF. CDR3 DNA: TGCGCCAGCAGTCAAACCATACTCTCTGGGGCCAACGTCCTGACTTTC.

The chain employs TRBV6-5 and TRBJ2-2; D is unclear. V lost 6 bases and J 6 bases, leaving 5 bases between the germline ends. CDR1 and CDR2 (germline): MNHEY, SVGAGI. This CDR3 is 11 amino acids long. The CDR3, as DNA: TGTGCCAGCAGCTCGTCCGGGGAGCTGTTTTTT. This sequence encodes CASSSSGELFF.

V and J are TRBV28 and TRBJ2-7; no clear D. This CDR3 spans 15 amino acids. The germline V gene encodes CDR1 MDHEN and CDR2 SYDVKM. V lost 3 bases and J 1 base, leaving 13 bases between the germline ends. This CDR3 reads CASSFGPGTSYEQYF. CDR3 coding DNA: TGTGCCAGCAGTTTTGGCCCGGGCACGTCCTACGAGCAGTACTTC.

The chain is built from TRBV6-6 and TRBJ2-7, with 13 bases matching TRBD2. The germline CDR1 and CDR2 sequences are MNHNY and SVGAGI (reference sequence). V dropped 7 bases and J dropped 0; count of bases not matched to a gene: 6. The CDR3 is made up of 16 amino acids. The CDR3 reads CASILTSGRSSYEQYF. The CDR3 DNA sequence: TGTGCCAGCATTCTGACTAGCGGGAGGTCCTCCTACGAGCAGTACTTC.

The V call is TRBV30, the J call TRBJ2-1; no clear D. The CDR3 is made up of 11 amino acids. CDR1 and CDR2 (germline): GTSNPN, SVGIG (reference sequence). Trimming stripped 2 bases from V and 10 bases from J, with 9 bases between. The CDR3 here is CAWSRLREQFF. CDR3 bases: TGTGCCTGGAGTAGGCTTAGGGAGCAGTTCTTC. The full variable domain, rest sourced from reference TRBV30 and TRBJ2-1, is SQTIHQWPATLVQPVGSPLSLECTVEGTSNPNLYWYRQAAGRGLQLLFYSVGIGQISSEVPQNLSASRPQDRQFILSSKKLLLSDSGFYLCAWSRLREQFFGPGTRLTVL.

The chain carries TRBV4-2 and TRBJ1-5; D is possibly TRBD1 (5 bases). This CDR3 is 16 amino acids long. The germline V and J ends were trimmed by 3 bases and 5 bases, with 17 bases remaining between them. CDR1 is LGHNA, CDR2 YNFKEQ, per germline. The CDR3 DNA sequence: TGTGCCAGCAGCCATGCCCCGGGGACCACTTATCAGCCCCAGCATTTT. Protein sequence: CASSHAPGTTYQPQHF.

The V and J genes are TRBV28 and TRBJ1-6; TRBD1 might be the D (5 bases). From germline, CDR1 is MDHEN and CDR2 SYDVKM. Deletions cut 6 bases from V and 12 bases from J, with 12 bases between. CDR3 size: 12 residues. The CDR3 sequence is CASSPAGLPLHF. DNA of the CDR3: TGTGCCAGCAGCCCAGCAGGGCTACCCCTCCACTTT.

The chain joins TRBV28 to TRBJ2-7, with a weak D call TRBD2 (7 bases). The CDR3 consists of 13 residues. The V and J ends lost 6 bases and 5 bases respectively, with 14 bases between them. Germline CDR1 is MDHEN and CDR2 is SYDVKM. CDR3 nucleotides: TGTGCCAGCAGACCCGGGGGGCGCCACGAGCAGTACTTC. This sequence encodes CASRPGGRHEQYF.

A few counts support this clone. The chain couples TRBV5-1 to TRBJ2-2; 11 bases fit TRBD2. The CDR3 has 16 residues. V was pared by 5 bases and J by 4 bases, with 7 bases of the junction left unmatched. CDR1 SGHRS and CDR2 YFSETQ come from the germline V gene. As DNA, the CDR3 is TGCGCCAGCAGGCCGACTAGCGGGACTATCACCGGGGAGCTGTTTTTT. Encoded protein: CASRPTSGTITGELFF.